The clone carrying this TCR beta chain appeared a single time. The target antigen is unknown. This entry is derived from a study of somatic mutations in cytotoxic T cells in rheumatoid arthritis. General study findings and limits: No significant CD8+ T-cell clonality difference was found between rheumatoid arthritis patients and age-matched controls. Per patient, the largest CD8+ clone was found to exceed 20% of CD8+ cells in about an eighth of the 65 cases. The antigen targets of the expanded CD8+ clones lacked identification.

The CDR3 totals 13 residues. Germline-derived CDR1 and CDR2 are SGHTA and FQGNSA. Trimming cost V 6 bases and J 6 bases, with 12 bases left between them. The repertoire was sequenced with immunoSEQ multiplex PCR; TCRdb's copy has only in-frame clones and lacks some. The table records about 15,000 clones, about 69% of them present only once. This chain joins TRBV7-2 and TRBJ2-1, with D possibly matching TRBD1 (5 bases). This TCR came from an adult with rheumatoid arthritis. The material sequenced was CD8+ T cells sorted from blood. CDR3 region: CASRFTGGNEQFF. In DNA, the CDR3 is TGTGCCAGCAGATTTACAGGCGGCAATGAGCAGTTCTTC. Complete variable domain (other parts from reference TRBV7-2 and TRBJ2-1): GAGVSQSPSNKVTEKGKDVELRCDPISGHTALYWYRQSLGQGLEFLIYFQGNSAPDKSGLPSDRFSAERTGGSVSTLTIQRTQQEDSAVYLCASRFTGGNEQFFGPGTRLTVL.